This entry lists 6 T cell receptor beta chains sequenced from one sample in a study of cytomegalovirus exposure and HLA in healthy donors. Amplification used 60 Vbeta primers and 13 Jbeta primers. The table came from immunoSEQ multiplex PCR; TCRdb's copy has only in-frame clones and leaves some out. The data hold under 120,000 clones, with approximately 66% observed a single time. Sequencing input: PBMCs. The receptors originated from a man between 35 and 55 years old in good health and CMV-seropositive.

This sequence joins TRBV28 and TRBJ1-4; 9 bases are shared with TRBD1. The germline V gene encodes CDR1 MDHEN and CDR2 SYDVKM. The CDR3 is 15 amino acids. V trimming: 4 bases; J trimming: 6 bases; junction bases outside the gene matches: 6. The DNA of the CDR3 is TGTGCCAGCAGTTCCGGGACAGGGAAGTATGAAAAACTGTTTTTT. Translating it yields CASSSGTGKYEKLFF.

The chain is built from TRBV27 and TRBJ1-4; 7 nucleotides line up with TRBD1. The CDR3 extends over 14 amino acids. V shed 4 bases, J shed 4 bases, and the junction held 3 bases outside the gene matches. In germline, CDR1 is MNHEY, CDR2 SMNVEV (reference sequence). DNA for the CDR3: TGTGCCAGCAGTTCTAACAGGGGTAATGAAAAACTGTTTTTT. Translation: CASSSNRGNEKLFF.

The V and J genes are TRBV2 and TRBJ2-2; 12 bases are a match to TRBD1. The V segment lost 4 bases and the J segment 6 bases; nucleotides outside the gene matches: 6. The germline V gene encodes CDR1 SNHLY and CDR2 FYNNEI. The CDR3 is 16 amino acids. The CDR3 bases are TGTGCCAGCAGTGGTGGGACAGGGGGCTTCGCCGGGGAGCTGTTTTTT. It codes for CASSGGTGGFAGELFF.

The genes are TRBV11-1 and TRBJ2-7; TRBD1 matches at 8 bases. The length of the CDR3 is 16 residues. The V and J ends lost 5 bases and 2 bases, in that order; junction bases with no gene match: 11. Germline values: CDR1 SGHAT, CDR2 FQDESV (reference sequence). The CDR3 reads CASSPRPGTGPYEQYV. The CDR3 DNA sequence: TGTGCCAGCAGCCCCCGGCCCGGGACAGGCCCCTACGAGCAGTACGTC.

The chain uses TRBV5-1 and TRBJ2-2; D might be TRBD1 (5 bases). CDR3 length equals 13 residues. Trimming pared 8 bases from V and 0 bases from J, leaving 8 bases between. Germline-derived CDR1 and CDR2 are SGHRS and YFSETQ. This chain's CDR3 is CASKTANTGELFF. The CDR3 nucleotides are TGCGCCAGTAAGACAGCGAACACCGGGGAGCTGTTTTTT.

This clone was counted once. The chain joins TRBV27 to TRBJ1-4; 8 bases map to TRBD1. With 3 bases clipped from V and 7 bases from J, the junction kept 4 bases outside the gene matches. The CDR3 length is 14 residues. Germline V CDR1 and CDR2: MNHEY, SMNVEV (reference sequence). This chain's CDR3 is CASSFRGRSEKLFF. The CDR3 bases are TGTGCCAGCAGTTTCAGGGGGCGTAGTGAAAAACTGTTTTTT.